The 3 T cell receptor beta chains reported below all come from one sample, sequenced in a study of shared clonotypes between healthy human individuals. Only in-frame clones appear in the TCRdb table, and some are missing; sequencing was by immunoSEQ multiplex PCR. This table has about 2.5 million clones, under 95% appearing once. The sample taken for sequencing was naive CD4+ T cells from PBMCs. Subset of the sample: CD45RA+ positively selected. The receptors were sampled from a man younger than 30 in good health. Some clones in this sample may be carry-over from other donors' samples.

The V call is TRBV11-2, the J call TRBJ2-5; TRBD2 matches at 7 bases. V shed 3 bases and J 6 bases; nucleotides not matched to a gene: 13. Looked up from germline, CDR1 is SGHAT and CDR2 is FQNNGV. The CDR3 length is 16 residues. The CDR3 region is CASSLLGTTAGQTQYF. The DNA of the CDR3 is TGTGCCAGCAGCTTGCTCGGGACTACCGCCGGGCAGACCCAGTACTTC.

The chain links TRBV7-2 to TRBJ2-3; 7 positions match TRBD2. V was pared by 5 bases and J by 8 bases, with 13 bases of the junction left unmatched. The CDR3 has 15 amino acids. CDR1 is SGHTA, CDR2 FQGNSA, per germline. CDR3 sequence reads: CASSRGSRGEGTQYF. The CDR3 DNA is TGTGCCAGCAGCCGCGGATCGCGCGGGGAGGGTACGCAGTATTTT.

This chain joins TRBV2 and TRBJ1-5; tentatively, D is TRBD1 (5 bases). The length of the CDR3 is 15 residues. Trimming took 7 bases from V and 9 from J, leaving 22 bases between them. Germline V CDR1 and CDR2: SNHLY, FYNNEI. CDR3 protein: CASTAGRQPPRPQHF. The CDR3 nucleotides are TGTGCCAGCACCGCAGGGAGGCAGCCTCCTCGGCCCCAGCATTTT.